This T cell receptor beta chain was documented in a study of T cell responses to AZD1222 COVID-19 vaccine. General study results and limits: Among the donors, most were white British and more were female, and clonal diversity was possibly underestimated. Spike-specific TCR breadth and depth were elevated following two AZD1222 doses. Reports indicate that nearly half of spike-specific TCRs are directed at unmutated variant regions.

On this clone itself: As yet, its antigen is unknown.

Here immunoSEQ multiplex PCR was the method, and the copy in TCRdb shows in-frame clones only, minus some. Here the sample spans 150,000 to 200,000 clones, about 87% being singletons. V was clipped by 1 base and J by 3 bases, with 16 bases between them. Germline CDR1 reads LGHNA; CDR2 reads YSLEER. This CDR3 has 16 residues. J is TRBJ2-7 and V is TRBV4-3, with D perhaps matching TRBD2 (6 bases). The origin of this receptor is an adult who received the MenACWY meningococcal vaccine as a control. The source material was peripheral blood, sampled 28 days after the second dose of the MenACWY control vaccine. The CDR3 is CASSQASSGAFYEQYF. The CDR3, as DNA: TGCGCCAGCAGCCAAGCGAGTAGCGGTGCTTTCTACGAGCAGTACTTC.